What follows is one T cell receptor (beta chain) and its context. The CDR3 loop spans 12 amino acids. This specimen comes from a study of blood T cell repertoires in COVID-19. Background on the study: Material from acute and convalescent COVID-19 was sourced from the United States, Italy and Spain. In each case, the material was cDNA or gDNA derived from T cells, B-cell-depleted T cells, or PBMCs.

In the study's own analysis: Amplified reference gene primers provided the basis for estimating nucleated cell counts. Only in-frame clones appear in the TCRdb table, and some are missing; sequencing was by immunoSEQ multiplex PCR. The DNA gave D and trimming, while V, J and clone size come from that table. The repertoire holds about 250,000 clones, with roughly nine tenths as singletons. The chain is built from TRBV21-1 and TRBJ2-5; the listed D gene, TRBD2, was not tested against the DNA. TRBV21-1 is a documented pseudogene. Material: peripheral blood. This sequence originates from a woman aged 40 to 49 who had recovered from COVID-19. DNA for the CDR3: TGTGCCAGCAGCAACCGTAAAGAGACCCAGTACTTC. Residues: CASSNRKETQYF.